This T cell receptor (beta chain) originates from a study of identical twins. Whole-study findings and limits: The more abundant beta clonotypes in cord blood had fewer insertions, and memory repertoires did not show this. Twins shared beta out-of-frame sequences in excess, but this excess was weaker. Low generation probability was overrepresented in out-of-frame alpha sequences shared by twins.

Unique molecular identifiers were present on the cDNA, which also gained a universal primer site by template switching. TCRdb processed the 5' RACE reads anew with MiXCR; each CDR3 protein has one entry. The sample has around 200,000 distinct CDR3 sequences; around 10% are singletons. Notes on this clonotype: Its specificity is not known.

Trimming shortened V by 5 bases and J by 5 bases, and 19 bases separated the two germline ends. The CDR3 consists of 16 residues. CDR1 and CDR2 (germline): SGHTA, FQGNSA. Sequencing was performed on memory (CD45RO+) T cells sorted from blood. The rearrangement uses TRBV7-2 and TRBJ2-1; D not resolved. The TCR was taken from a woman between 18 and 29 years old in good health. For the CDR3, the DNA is TGTGCCAGCAGCCCCTACCACCTCCTCGGCCACAATGAGCAGTTCTTC. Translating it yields CASSPYHLLGHNEQFF.